This TCR beta chain was recovered during a study of early T cells in non-severe SARS-CoV-2 infection. Study-level information: Bulk RNA isolated from unsorted whole blood underwent sequencing; chains were not paired. Regarding the study as a whole: A preference for anti-spike CD8 responses marked VDJdb matching, which missed private and CD4 specificities.

V lost 2 bases to trimming and J lost 12 bases, with 16 bases between them. The germline gives CDR1 MNHEY, CDR2 SVGEGT. The CDR3 sequence is 13 residues long. There are a few counts of this clonotype. Its cognate antigen is unknown. Individual cDNA molecules were tagged with unique molecular identifiers, the study reported. TCRdb redid the calling of the 5' RACE reads with MiXCR, one entry per CDR3 protein. The sample yields 45,000 to 50,000 distinct CDR3 sequences, less than 7.5% seen once. The sequences come from whole blood, collected at baseline. The chain is built from TRBV6-2 or TRBV6-3 and TRBJ1-1, with D possibly being TRBD1 (6 bases). The receptor's source is an adult who was a healthcare worker with PCR-confirmed SARS-CoV-2 infection or an uninfected control (not recorded which). CDR3 amino acids: CASSYVGAPGSFF. The CDR3 DNA is TGTGCCAGCAGTTACGTGGGGGCTCCGGGGTCTTTCTTT.